The 10 T cell receptor beta chains listed next were all sequenced from one sample in a study of cytomegalovirus exposure and HLA in healthy donors. Primers for the PCR totalled 60 Vbeta and 13 Jbeta. TCRdb's copy holds only in-frame clones and misses some; the assay was immunoSEQ multiplex PCR. Of fewer than 150,000 clones listed, more than 70% are singletons. The specimen was PBMCs. The receptor source for this set is a middle-aged man in good health and CMV-seronegative.

This clone was seen just once. This chain connects TRBV19 to TRBJ1-6; weak D call: TRBD1 (6 bases). The CDR3 consists of 13 residues. CDR1 LNHDA and CDR2 SQIVND come from the germline V gene (reference sequence). Trimming took 9 bases from V and 4 from J, leaving 10 bases between them. The CDR3 reads CASQGPYNSPLHF. As DNA, the CDR3 is TGTGCCAGCCAGGGGCCGTATAATTCACCCCTCCACTTT.

The chain uses TRBV19 and TRBJ1-1; maybe TRBD1 (5 bases). The V end lost 6 bases, the J end lost 1 base, and 12 bases lay between the germline ends. The CDR3 extends over 14 amino acids. Germline V gene sequence: CDR1 LNHDA, CDR2 SQIVND (reference sequence). The CDR3: CASSPQDQNTEAFF. CDR3 coding DNA: TGTGCCAGTAGCCCACAGGACCAGAACACTGAAGCTTTCTTT.

V gene TRBV5-4 combines with J gene TRBJ2-5, with 9 bases lining up with TRBD1. CDR1 SGHNT and CDR2 YYREEE come from the germline V gene (reference sequence). V lost 4 bases to trimming and J lost 5 bases; unmatched junction nucleotides: 12. The CDR3 has 16 residues. CDR3 region: CASSRDRATTRETQYF. CDR3 in DNA: TGTGCCAGCAGCCGGGACAGGGCGACCACACGGGAGACCCAGTACTTC.

The chain links TRBV4-1 to TRBJ1-2; tentatively, D is TRBD1 (5 bases). The CDR3 covers 17 residues. Trimming cost V 0 bases and J 5 bases, with 19 bases left between them. Germline V gene sequence: CDR1 MGHRA, CDR2 YSYEKL. CDR3 amino acids: CASSQDLPSSRVYGYTF. The DNA for the CDR3 is TGCGCCAGCAGCCAAGATCTTCCGTCGAGCAGGGTGTATGGCTACACCTTC.

The rearrangement links TRBV9 to TRBJ1-2; D possibly corresponds to TRBD1 (5 bases). Trimming stripped 4 bases from V and 3 bases from J, with 13 bases between. CDR1 and CDR2 (germline): SGDLS, YYNGEE. The CDR3 loop spans 14 amino acids. The CDR3 loop reads CASSPDTGYYGYTF. The CDR3, as DNA: TGTGCCAGCAGCCCAGACACAGGCTACTATGGCTACACCTTC.

The chain uses TRBV29-1 and TRBJ2-7, with TRBD2 as a possible D gene (6 bases). Germline CDR1 reads SQVTM; CDR2 reads ANQGSEA. Trimming shortened V by 4 bases and J by 3 bases, and 13 bases separated the two germline ends. CDR3 size: 13 residues. This CDR3 is CSVGLGQGYEQYF. The CDR3, as DNA: TGCAGCGTTGGACTAGGCCAGGGCTACGAGCAGTACTTC.

The chain employs TRBV27 and TRBJ1-5, with 7 bases that match TRBD1. The CDR3 length is 17 residues. Germline V gene sequence: CDR1 MNHEY, CDR2 SMNVEV (reference sequence). V was pared by 5 bases and J by 3 bases, with 13 bases of the junction left unmatched. The CDR3 bases are TGTGCCAGCAGTCCCCGGTGGCAGGGGGTAATCAATCAGCCCCAGCATTTT. Protein: CASSPRWQGVINQPQHF.

The chain recombines TRBV5-6 with TRBJ2-1; D ambiguous. This CDR3 has 17 amino acids. V was shortened by 1 base and J by 0 bases, with 14 bases between the two germline ends. Germline assignment: CDR1 SGHDT and CDR2 YYEEEE. The CDR3 nucleotides are TGTGCCAGCAGCTTGTATCACCAGGCCCGCTCCTACAATGAGCAGTTCTTC. This sequence encodes CASSLYHQARSYNEQFF. The entire variable domain, with the rest obtained from reference TRBV5-6 and TRBJ2-1, is as follows: DAGVTQSPTHLIKTRGQQVTLRCSPKSGHDTVSWYQQALGQGPQFIFQYYEEEERQRGNFPDRFSGHQFPNYSSELNVNALLLGDSALYLCASSLYHQARSYNEQFFGPGTRLTVL.

This clone was detected only a few times. The V call is TRBV30, the J call TRBJ1-1, with a tentative D call TRBD1 (5 bases). Trimming shortened V by 5 bases and J by 0 bases, and 10 bases separated the two germline ends. The CDR3 sequence is 13 residues long. Germline V gene lookup returns CDR1 GTSNPN and CDR2 SVGIG (reference sequence). CDR3 DNA: TGTGCCTGGGGGAGGGACCTGAACACTGAAGCTTTCTTT. Protein product: CAWGRDLNTEAFF.

The V and J genes are TRBV5-4 and TRBJ1-3, with 8 bases lining up with TRBD1. V gave up 2 bases and J gave up 4 bases; unmatched junction bases: 11. Germline V CDR1 and CDR2: SGHNT, YYREEE (reference sequence). The CDR3 spans 17 residues. This chain's CDR3 is CASSLNLDRGEGNTIYF. Here the CDR3 DNA reads TGTGCCAGCAGCTTAAACTTAGACAGGGGAGAAGGAAACACCATATATTTT.